This passage covers 15 T cell receptor beta chains from one sample sequenced in a study of shared clonotypes between healthy human individuals (dated by TCRdb to about 2020). The receptor library was made with the immunoSEQ multiplex PCR assay. This is the immuneACCESS table as TCRdb keeps it, with only in-frame sequences that have V and J called. A part of the clones is gone; compared with another copy, unresolved V genes explain less than half, and the rest is unexplained. Across this sample there are about half a million clones, with around 79% seen only once. The ten largest clones capture less than 15% of the sample. The source material was PBMCs. Every receptor here comes from a woman aged 40 to 49 in good health. Some clones in this sample may be carry-over from other donors' samples.

The chain employs TRBV4-3 and TRBJ1-1; tentatively, D is TRBD1 (5 bases). Deletions cut 0 bases from V and 1 base from J, with 18 bases between. Germline values: CDR1 LGHNA, CDR2 YSLEER. The CDR3 covers 18 residues. Here the CDR3 DNA reads TGCGCCAGCAGCCAAGATCTTTTGGGGGACGGACGGAACACTGAAGCTTTCTTT. Its translation: CASSQDLLGDGRNTEAFF.

V and J are TRBV25-1 and TRBJ2-1; D not certain. CDR1 MGHDK and CDR2 SYGVNS come from the germline V gene. This CDR3 is built from 12 residues. Deletions cut 2 bases from V and 7 bases from J, with 6 bases between. This chain's CDR3 is CASSEMGNEQFF. CDR3 DNA sequence: TGTGCCAGCAGTGAAATGGGAAATGAGCAGTTCTTC.

CDR3 coding DNA: TGTGCCAGCAGTAACCAGATATTAAGCAGAGCTGAAGCTTTCTTT. Translated, it gives CASSNQILSRAEAFF. The J gene is TRBJ1-1, the V gene TRBV6-1; no clear D gene. The V end lost 5 bases, the J end lost 6 bases, and 19 bases lay between the germline ends. CDR3 size: 15 residues. Per the germline V gene, CDR1 is MNHNS and CDR2 is SASEGT.

V is TRBV5-1 and J is TRBJ2-7; 8 nucleotides match TRBD2. There are 15 residues in the CDR3. CDR1 is SGHRS and CDR2 is YFSETQ in the germline V gene. Trimming cost V 0 bases and J 0 bases; bases outside gene matches: 2. The CDR3 reads CASSLVSGNSYEQYF. CDR3 DNA sequence: TGCGCCAGCAGCTTGGTTAGCGGGAACTCCTACGAGCAGTACTTC. Supplemented by reference TRBV5-1 and TRBJ2-7, the full variable domain reads KAGVTQTPRYLIKTRGQQVTLSCSPISGHRSVSWYQQTPGQGLQFLFEYFSETQRNKGNFPGRFSGRQFSNSRSEMNVSTLELGDSALYLCASSLVSGNSYEQYFGPGTRLTVT.

The rearrangement links TRBV27 to TRBJ2-3; the match to TRBD2 covers 14 bases. The CDR3 runs 18 residues. The J segment lost 5 bases and the V segment lost 5 bases, leaving 12 bases of the junction unmatched. Germline loops: CDR1 MNHEY, CDR2 SMNVEV (reference sequence). CDR3 amino acids: CASSTRDGLAGGVDTQYF. CDR3 nucleotide sequence: TGTGCCAGCAGTACCAGGGATGGACTAGCGGGAGGAGTAGATACGCAGTATTTT.

The table lists this clone with a few counts. V usage is TRBV5-5 and J usage is TRBJ2-3; D uncertain. This CDR3 has 15 residues. Trimming removed 1 base from V and 1 base from J, with 10 bases in between. From germline, CDR1 is SGHKS and CDR2 YYEKEE (reference sequence). CDR3 DNA sequence: TGTGCCAGCAGCTTGTCCCTAGGCCGCACAGATACGCAGTATTTT. Encoded protein: CASSLSLGRTDTQYF.

The chain joins TRBV11-2 to TRBJ2-5; a weak D match, TRBD2 (6 bases). The CDR3 has 17 amino acids. V was clipped by 0 bases and J by 4 bases, with 18 bases between them. From germline, CDR1 is SGHAT and CDR2 FQNNGV. CDR3 nucleotides: TGTGCCAGCAGCTTAGAGGTGATACTAGCCCCTACAGAGACCCAGTACTTC. It codes for CASSLEVILAPTETQYF. The variable domain in full, completed from reference TRBV11-2 and TRBJ2-5, reads EAGVAQSPRYKIIEKRQSVAFWCNPISGHATLYWYQQILGQGPKLLIQFQNNGVVDDSQLPKDRFSAERLKGVDSTLKIQPAKLEDSAVYLCASSLEVILAPTETQYFGPGTRLLVL.

This chain joins TRBV18 and TRBJ2-7, with TRBD1 matching over 9 bases. The V gene end was trimmed by 3 bases and the J gene end by 3 bases; junction bases not matched to a gene: 3. CDR1 KGHSH and CDR2 LQKENI come from the germline V gene. CDR3 length: 14 residues. DNA for the CDR3: TGTGCCAGCTCACCGGCGACAGGGGGCTACGAGCAGTACTTC. Its protein product is CASSPATGGYEQYF.

The chain joins TRBV12-2 to TRBJ2-3; the table's TRBD1 call for D was not verified on the DNA. TRBV12-2 is assigned pseudogene status. The CDR3 contains 17 residues. The DNA of the CDR3 is TGTGCAAGTCGCTTCTTTAGTCAGCCAGGGGGCTCAGATACGCAGTATTTT. It codes for CASRFFSQPGGSDTQYF.

V gene TRBV9 combines with J gene TRBJ2-3, with D uncertain. The CDR3 has 12 residues. Trimming shortened V by 4 bases and J by 2 bases, and 5 bases separated the two germline ends. Germline CDR1 is SGDLS and CDR2 is YYNGEE. The CDR3 coding sequence is TGTGCCAGCAGCAAATCCACAGATACGCAGTATTTT. It specifies CASSKSTDTQYF.

CDR3 residues: CASSPLDSGNTIYF. The CDR3, as DNA: TGTGCCAGCTCACCACTCGACTCTGGAAACACCATATATTTT. This chain joins TRBV18 and TRBJ1-3; unclear D gene. Germline V gene data show CDR1 as KGHSH and CDR2 as LQKENI. This CDR3 comprises 14 residues. With 1 base removed from V and 0 bases from J, the gap between germline ends came to 4 bases.

The chain joins TRBV6-6 to TRBJ2-7, with 8 bases lining up with TRBD1. Germline values: CDR1 MNHNY, CDR2 SVGAGI (reference sequence). V was clipped by 6 bases and J by 7 bases; unmatched bases: 8. The CDR3 is made up of 13 amino acids. The CDR3 is CASRNRGKEEQYF. The CDR3 nucleotides are TGTGCCAGCAGAAACAGGGGGAAAGAAGAGCAGTACTTC.

V usage is TRBV18 and J usage is TRBJ2-1, with 8 bases fitting TRBD2. The trim removed 1 base at V and 5 bases at J, leaving 4 bases unmatched. CDR1 KGHSH and CDR2 LQKENI come from the germline V gene. The CDR3 runs to 15 residues. The CDR3 nucleotides read TGTGCCAGCTCACCACGGGGACTAGAAAACAATGAGCAGTTCTTC. Translation: CASSPRGLENNEQFF.

A remark on this clone: This sample also contains other DNA sequences that code for the same CDR3. The chain combines TRBV28 with TRBJ2-7, with D perhaps TRBD1 or TRBD2 (5 bases each). The V gene lost 5 bases and the J gene lost 6 bases, with 14 bases spanning the gap. This CDR3 is 13 amino acids long. Looked up from germline, CDR1 is MDHEN and CDR2 is SYDVKM. CDR3 in DNA: TGTGCCAGCAGTCCCCGGGAAAGGGGCGAGCAGTACTTC. It yields the protein CASSPRERGEQYF.

This clone was detected ten times or more. This sequence joins TRBV6-4 and TRBJ2-3; tentatively, D is TRBD2 (6 bases). Germline assignment: CDR1 MRHNA and CDR2 SNTAGT. V lost 3 bases, J lost 2 bases, and 12 bases lay in between. This CDR3 comprises 15 residues. In DNA form, the CDR3 reads TGTGCCAGCAGTGAGGGGACTGGGAACACAGATACGCAGTATTTT. It codes for CASSEGTGNTDTQYF.